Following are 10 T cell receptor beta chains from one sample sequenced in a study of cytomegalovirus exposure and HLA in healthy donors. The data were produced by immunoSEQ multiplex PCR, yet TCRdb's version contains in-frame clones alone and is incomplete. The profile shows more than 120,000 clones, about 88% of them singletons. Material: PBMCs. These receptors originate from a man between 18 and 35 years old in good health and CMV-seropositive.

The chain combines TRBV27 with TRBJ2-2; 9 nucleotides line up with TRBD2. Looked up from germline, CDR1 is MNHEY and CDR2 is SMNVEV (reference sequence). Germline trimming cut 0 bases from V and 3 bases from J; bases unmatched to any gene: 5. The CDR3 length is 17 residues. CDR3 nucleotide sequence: TGTGCCAGCAGTTTATCGGGCGGGAGGGCCGACACCGGGGAGCTGTTTTTT. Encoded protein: CASSLSGGRADTGELFF.

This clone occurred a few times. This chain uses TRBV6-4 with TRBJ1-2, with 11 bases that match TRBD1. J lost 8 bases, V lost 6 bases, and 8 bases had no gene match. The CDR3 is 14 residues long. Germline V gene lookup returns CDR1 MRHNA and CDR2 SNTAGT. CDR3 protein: CASSRDRGFSGYTF. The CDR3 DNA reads TGTGCCAGCAGCAGGGACAGGGGGTTCAGCGGCTACACCTTC.

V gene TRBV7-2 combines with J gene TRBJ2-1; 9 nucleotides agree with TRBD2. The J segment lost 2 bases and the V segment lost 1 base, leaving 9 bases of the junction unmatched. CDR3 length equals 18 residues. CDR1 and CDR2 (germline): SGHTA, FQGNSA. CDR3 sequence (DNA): TGTGCCAGCAGCTTAGTACCGCTTAGCGGGAGAGCCTACAATGAGCAGTTCTTC. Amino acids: CASSLVPLSGRAYNEQFF.

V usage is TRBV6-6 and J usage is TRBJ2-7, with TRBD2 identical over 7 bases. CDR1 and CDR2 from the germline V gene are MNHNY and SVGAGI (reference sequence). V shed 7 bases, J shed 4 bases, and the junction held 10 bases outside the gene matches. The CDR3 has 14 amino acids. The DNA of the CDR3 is TGTGCCAGCACCCACCCTGGGGGGGTTTACGAGCAGTACTTC. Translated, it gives CASTHPGGVYEQYF.

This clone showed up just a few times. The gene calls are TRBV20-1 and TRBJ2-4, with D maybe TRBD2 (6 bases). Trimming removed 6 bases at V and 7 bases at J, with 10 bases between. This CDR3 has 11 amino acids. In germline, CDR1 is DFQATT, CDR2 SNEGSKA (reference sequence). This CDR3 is CSAPGDNIQYF. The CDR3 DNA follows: TGCAGTGCACCGGGGGATAACATTCAGTACTTC.

CDR3 sequence reads: CASSLRTLDQPQHF. CDR3 coding DNA: TGTGCCAGCAGTTTAAGGACACTTGATCAGCCCCAGCATTTT. The V call is TRBV28, the J call TRBJ1-5, with D possibly being TRBD1 (5 bases). Trimming cost V 2 bases and J 5 bases, with 10 bases left between them. The CDR3 runs to 14 residues. Germline CDR1 reads MDHEN; CDR2 reads SYDVKM. Filled out from reference TRBV28 and TRBJ1-5, the complete variable domain reads DVKVTQSSRYLVKRTGEKVFLECVQDMDHENMFWYRQDPGLGLRLIYFSYDVKMKEKGDIPEGYSVSREKKERFSLILESASTNQTSMYLCASSLRTLDQPQHFGDGTRLSIL.

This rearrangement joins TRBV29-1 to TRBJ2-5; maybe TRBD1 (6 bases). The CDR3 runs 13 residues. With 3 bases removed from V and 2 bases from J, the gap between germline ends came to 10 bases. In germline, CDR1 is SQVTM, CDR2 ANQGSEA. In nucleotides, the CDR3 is TGCAGCGTTGATCCGGACAGTCAAGAGACCCAGTACTTC. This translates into CSVDPDSQETQYF. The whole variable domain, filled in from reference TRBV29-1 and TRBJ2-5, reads SAVISQKPSRDICQRGTSLTIQCQVDSQVTMMFWYRQQPGQSLTLIATANQGSEATYESGFVIDKFPISRPNLTFSTLTVSNMSPEDSSIYLCSVDPDSQETQYFGPGTRLLVL.

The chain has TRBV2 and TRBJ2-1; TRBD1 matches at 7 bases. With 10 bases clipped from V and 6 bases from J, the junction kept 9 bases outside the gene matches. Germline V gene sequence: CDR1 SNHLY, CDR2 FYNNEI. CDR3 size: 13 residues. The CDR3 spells CAKGAEGSNEQFF. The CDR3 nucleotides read TGTGCCAAGGGGGCCGAGGGTAGCAATGAGCAGTTCTTC.

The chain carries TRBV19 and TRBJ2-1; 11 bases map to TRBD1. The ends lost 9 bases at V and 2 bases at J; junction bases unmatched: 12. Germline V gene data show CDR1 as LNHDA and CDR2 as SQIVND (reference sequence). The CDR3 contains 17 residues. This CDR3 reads CASRTPWTGGPYNEQFF. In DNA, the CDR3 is TGTGCCAGCCGTACCCCTTGGACAGGGGGCCCCTACAATGAGCAGTTCTTC.

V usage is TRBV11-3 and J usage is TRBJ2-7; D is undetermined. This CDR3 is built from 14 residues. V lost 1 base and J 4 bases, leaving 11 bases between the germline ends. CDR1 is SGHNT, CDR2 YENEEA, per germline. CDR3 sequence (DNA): TGTGCCAGCAGCTTAGGTGGATACGGGTACGAGCAGTACTTC. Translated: CASSLGGYGYEQYF.